The clone carrying this T cell receptor beta chain was detected a few times. No antigen is known for it. The data were obtained in a study of regulatory T cells in long-lasting Graves disease. Time point given: newly diagnosed GD, antithyroid drugs for less than 3 months. The authors made the TCR library using RNA they extracted from PBMCs. General observations from the study: Newly diagnosed disease favored TRBV20-1 and TRBJ2-1 over persistent disease.

V lost 0 bases to trimming and J lost 0 bases, with 9 bases between them. This CDR3 region has 16 residues. The germline V gene encodes CDR1 SGHDN and CDR2 FVKESK. Building of the TCR beta libraries involved iRepertoire HTBI primers and Arm-PCR of CDR3 regions. MiXCR, run by TCRdb on the multiplex PCR reads, gives a single entry per CDR3 protein. The table includes 680,000 or so distinct CDR3 sequences, about 16% detected once. This same sample was also taken into another study, of T cells in Graves' hyperthyroidism and ophthalmopathy.

The chain has TRBV14 and TRBJ1-3, with D hard to call. Sequencing was performed on peripheral blood mononuclear cells (PBMCs), taken at new diagnosis, from a patient treated with antithyroid drugs. This TCR came from a woman in her 30s with Graves disease. Here the CDR3 reads CASSQDRLFSGNTIYF. The DNA for the CDR3 is TGTGCCAGCAGCCAAGACAGATTATTCTCTGGAAACACCATATATTTT.